The clone carrying this T cell receptor (beta chain) was seen many times. The antigen is undetermined. This CDR3 contains 13 residues. V lost 6 bases and J lost 4; bases outside the gene matches: 6. Germline CDR1 is MNHEY and CDR2 is SMNVEV (reference sequence). The sample belongs to a study of T cells in Graves' hyperthyroidism and ophthalmopathy. Study-wide findings and caveats: Separation of ophthalmopathy from stable hyperthyroidism was achieved by a 13 V-J model. Blood also contained most expanded thyroid clonotypes above 0.001.

TCR beta CDR3 regions were amplified from RNA transcripts. A first-round RT-PCR of the TCR CDR3 used the HTBI primer set. TCRdb reprocessed the multiplex PCR reads with MiXCR, giving one entry per CDR3 protein. The sample includes some 510,000 distinct CDR3 sequences, roughly 20% of them seen just once. Stable hyperthyroidism: no ophthalmopathy progression over 18 months of follow-up. The chain couples TRBV27 to TRBJ2-7; TRBD1 aligns across 7 bases. The TCR comes from a man between 18 and 35 years old with Graves' hyperthyroidism. The sequenced sample was blood. This CDR3 is CASSRGQQYEQYF. CDR3 DNA: TGTGCCAGCAGCCGGGGACAGCAGTACGAGCAGTACTTC.